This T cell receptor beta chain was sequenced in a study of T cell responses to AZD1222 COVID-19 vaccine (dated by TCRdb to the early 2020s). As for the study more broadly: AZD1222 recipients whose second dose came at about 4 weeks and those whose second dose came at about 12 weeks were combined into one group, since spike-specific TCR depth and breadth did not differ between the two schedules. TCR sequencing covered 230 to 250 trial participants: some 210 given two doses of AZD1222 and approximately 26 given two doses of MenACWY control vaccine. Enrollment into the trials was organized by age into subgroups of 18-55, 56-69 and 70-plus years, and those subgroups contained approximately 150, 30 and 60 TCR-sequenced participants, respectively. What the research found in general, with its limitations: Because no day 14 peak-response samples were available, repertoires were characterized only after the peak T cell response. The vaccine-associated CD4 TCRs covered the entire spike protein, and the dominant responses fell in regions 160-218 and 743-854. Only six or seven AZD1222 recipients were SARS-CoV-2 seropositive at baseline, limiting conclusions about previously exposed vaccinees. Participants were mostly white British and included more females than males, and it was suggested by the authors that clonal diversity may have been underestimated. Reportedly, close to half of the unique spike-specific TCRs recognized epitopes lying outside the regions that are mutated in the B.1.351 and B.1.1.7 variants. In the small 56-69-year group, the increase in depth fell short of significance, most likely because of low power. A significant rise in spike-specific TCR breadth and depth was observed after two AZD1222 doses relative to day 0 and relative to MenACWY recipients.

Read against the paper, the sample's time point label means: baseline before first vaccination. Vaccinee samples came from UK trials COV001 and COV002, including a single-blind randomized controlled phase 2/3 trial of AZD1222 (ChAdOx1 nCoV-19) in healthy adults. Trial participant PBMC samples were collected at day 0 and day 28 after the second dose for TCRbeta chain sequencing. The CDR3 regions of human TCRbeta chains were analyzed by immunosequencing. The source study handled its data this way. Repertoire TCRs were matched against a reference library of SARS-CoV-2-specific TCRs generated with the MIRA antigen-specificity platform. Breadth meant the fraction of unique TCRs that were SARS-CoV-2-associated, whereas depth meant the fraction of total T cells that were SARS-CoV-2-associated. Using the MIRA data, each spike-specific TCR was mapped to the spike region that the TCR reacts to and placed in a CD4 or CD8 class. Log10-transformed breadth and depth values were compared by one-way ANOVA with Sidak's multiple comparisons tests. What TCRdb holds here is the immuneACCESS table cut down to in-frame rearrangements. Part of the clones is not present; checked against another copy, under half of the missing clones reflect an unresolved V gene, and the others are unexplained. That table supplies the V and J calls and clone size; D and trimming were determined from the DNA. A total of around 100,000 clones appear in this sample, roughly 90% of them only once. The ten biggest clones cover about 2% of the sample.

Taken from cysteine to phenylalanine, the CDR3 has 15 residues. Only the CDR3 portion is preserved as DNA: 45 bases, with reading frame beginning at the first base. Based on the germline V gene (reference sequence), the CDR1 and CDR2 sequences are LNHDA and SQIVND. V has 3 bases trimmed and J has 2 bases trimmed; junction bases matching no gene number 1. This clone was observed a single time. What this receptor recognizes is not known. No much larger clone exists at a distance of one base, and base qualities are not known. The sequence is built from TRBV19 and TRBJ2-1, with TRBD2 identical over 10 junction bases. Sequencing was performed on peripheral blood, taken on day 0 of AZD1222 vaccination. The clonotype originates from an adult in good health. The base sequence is TGTGCCAGTAGTATTGGGACTAGCGCCTACAATGAGCAGTTCTTC. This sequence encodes CASSIGTSAYNEQFF.